The rows below give T cell receptor beta chains drawn from one sample of a study of vaccination effects on CD4 cells after COVID-19. Their antigens remain unidentified. Data came from immunoSEQ multiplex PCR; TCRdb stores just in-frame clones and leaves some out. The sample lists approximately 38,000 clones, around 75% occurring once. This specimen was CD4+ T cells from PBMCs cultured with a peptide pool, taken before COVID-19 vaccination. Every receptor here comes from a human donor who had a prior SARS-CoV-2 infection. CDR3s include the opening cysteine and the closing phenylalanine or tryptophan. The D gene is left open where the match is weak. Clone size is shown for a subset of rows, as once, few, many or a class of expanded clone.

V	size	D	J	CDR3	DNA
TRBV18	NA	TRBD1	TRBJ2-4	CASSPDRLAKNIQYF	TGTGCCAGCTCACCGGACAGGCTAGCCAAAAACATTCAGTACTTC
TRBV14	NA	NA	TRBJ1-2	CASSQEDRLIWAGGYTF	TGTGCCAGCAGCCAAGAGGACAGATTGATATGGGCGGGTGGCTACACCTTC
TRBV2	NA	NA	TRBJ1-2	CASSPGRANYGYTF	TGTGCCAGCAGTCCGGGACGGGCAAACTATGGCTACACCTTC
TRBV5-4	NA	NA	TRBJ1-1	CASSLVEGMNTEAFF	TGTGCCAGCAGCTTGGTGGAGGGGATGAACACTGAAGCTTTCTTT
TRBV2	NA	NA	TRBJ1-1	CASSEQGRGNTEAFF	TGTGCCAGCAGTGAACAGGGACGGGGGAACACTGAAGCTTTCTTT
TRBV4-2	NA	NA	TRBJ1-1	CASRPTIPGAEAFF	TGTGCCAGCAGACCTACAATACCGGGGGCTGAAGCTTTCTTT
TRBV3-1/TRBV3-2	NA	NA	TRBJ1-1	CASSQAGVGEAFF	TGTGCCAGCAGCCAAGCAGGGGTTGGGGAAGCTTTCTTT
TRBV25-1	NA	NA	TRBJ2-1	CASSRQGTFDEQFF	TGTGCCAGCAGTCGCCAAGGGACGTTCGATGAGCAGTTCTTC
TRBV7-9	once	TRBD1	TRBJ2-5	CASSRKGDRAGETQYF	TGTGCCAGCAGCAGAAAGGGGGACAGGGCGGGAGAGACCCAGTACTTC
TRBV27	NA	NA	TRBJ1-2	CASSSRTDVINYGYTF	TGTGCCAGCAGTTCCCGGACGGACGTTATAAACTATGGCTACACCTTC
TRBV10-3	few	TRBD1	TRBJ1-5	CAVGTDSNQPQHF	TGTGCCGTCGGGACAGATAGCAATCAGCCCCAGCATTTT
TRBV3-1/TRBV3-2	NA	NA	TRBJ2-7	CASSQEYSAYGQYF	TGTGCCAGCAGCCAAGAGTACAGCGCCTACGGGCAGTACTTC
TRBV24-1	once	TRBD2	TRBJ2-5	CATKGSGGLKETQYF	TGTGCCACCAAGGGTAGCGGGGGCTTAAAAGAGACCCAGTACTTC
TRBV7-2	NA	NA	TRBJ2-7	CASSDERGAYEQYF	TGTGCCAGCAGCGACGAGAGGGGGGCCTACGAGCAGTACTTC
TRBV18	NA	TRBD2	TRBJ2-1	CASSPPSSSGRSYNEQFF	TGTGCCAGCTCACCACCATCCTCTAGCGGACGCTCCTACAATGAGCAGTTCTTC
TRBV30	once	NA	TRBJ1-4	CAWSPTLGKLFF	TGTGCCTGGAGTCCAACACTGGGAAAACTGTTTTTT
TRBV7-9	NA	NA	TRBJ2-5	CAAEETQYF	TGTGCCGCAGAAGAGACCCAGTACTTC
TRBV7-2	once	NA	TRBJ2-3	CASSGDFTDTQYF	TGTGCCAGCAGCGGGGACTTCACAGATACGCAGTATTTT
TRBV7-9	NA	TRBD1	TRBJ2-2	CASVKPGGANTGELFF	TGTGCCAGCGTCAAACCAGGGGGCGCGAACACCGGGGAGCTGTTTTTT
TRBV5-1	NA	NA	TRBJ2-5	CASSLGLTGQETQYF	TGCGCCAGCAGCTTGGGGTTGACAGGACAAGAGACCCAGTACTTC
TRBV27	few	NA	TRBJ2-1	CASSFSFRGLLNEQFF	TGTGCCAGCAGTTTCTCATTCCGTGGACTGTTAAATGAGCAGTTCTTC
TRBV2	NA	TRBD2	TRBJ2-5	CASPSGRLGETQYF	TGTGCCAGCCCCAGCGGGAGATTGGGGGAGACCCAGTACTTC
TRBV7-3	few	TRBD1	TRBJ1-2	CASSPSGTGVGYTF	TGTGCCAGCAGCCCATCCGGGACAGGGGTCGGCTACACCTTC
TRBV5-6	NA	TRBD1	TRBJ1-1	CASSRSGTGHTEAFF	TGTGCCAGCAGCCGATCCGGGACAGGGCATACTGAAGCTTTCTTT
TRBV10-3	NA	TRBD1	TRBJ2-5	CAISRRQGEETQYF	TGTGCCATCAGTAGAAGACAGGGCGAGGAGACCCAGTACTTC
TRBV9	NA	NA	TRBJ2-5	CASSPHPEETQYF	TGTGCCAGCAGCCCCCACCCCGAAGAGACCCAGTACTTC
TRBV11-3	NA	NA	TRBJ2-7	CASSRGQSSYEQYF	TGTGCCAGCAGCCGCGGACAGAGCTCCTACGAGCAGTACTTC
TRBV11-2	NA	NA	TRBJ2-1	CASSLYTEINNEQFF	TGTGCCAGCAGCTTATACACTGAAATAAACAATGAGCAGTTCTTC
TRBV5-5	NA	NA	TRBJ1-2	CASSLASGSAYSYTF	TGTGCCAGCAGCTTGGCCAGCGGTTCAGCATACAGCTACACCTTC
TRBV12-2	NA	NA	TRBJ1-4	CASRPVSSSEKLFF	TGTGCAAGTCGCCCGGTGAGTTCCAGCGAAAAACTGTTTTTT
TRBV5-1	once	TRBD1	TRBJ2-5	CASSPGTGGGETQYF	TGCGCCAGCAGCCCCGGGACAGGGGGCGGAGAGACCCAGTACTTC
TRBV2	NA	NA	TRBJ1-6	CASLPETNSPLHF	TGTGCCAGTCTGCCGGAGACCAATTCACCCCTCCACTTT
TRBV7-2	NA	NA	TRBJ2-3	CASSWGPRTDTQYF	TGTGCCAGCAGCTGGGGACCACGCACAGATACGCAGTATTTT
TRBV27	NA	NA	TRBJ1-5	CASSPREFGNQPQHF	TGTGCCAGCTCCCCGCGGGAATTCGGCAATCAGCCCCAGCATTTT
TRBV7-9	NA	NA	TRBJ1-4	CASRDTNEKLFF	TGTGCCAGCAGGGACACGAATGAAAAACTGTTTTTT